A single sample is the source of the 26 T cell receptor beta chains below, sequenced in a study of somatic mutations in cytotoxic T cells in rheumatoid arthritis. Using immunoSEQ multiplex PCR, the repertoire was profiled, and TCRdb retains in-frame clones only, with some absent. The sample has under 15,000 clones; roughly 74% are singletons. Sequenced: CD8+ T cells sorted from blood. These receptors were taken from an adult with rheumatoid arthritis.

The chain joins TRBV5-1 to TRBJ2-2; D possibly matches TRBD1 or TRBD2 (5 bases each). V was pared by 4 bases and J by 0 bases, with 13 bases between. Germline CDR1 reads SGHRS; CDR2 reads YFSETQ. This CDR3 region has 16 residues. The CDR3 is CASSRSPGPNTGELFF. CDR3 bases: TGCGCCAGCAGCCGCTCTCCGGGACCGAACACCGGGGAGCTGTTTTTT. The whole variable domain, filled in from reference TRBV5-1 and TRBJ2-2, reads KAGVTQTPRYLIKTRGQQVTLSCSPISGHRSVSWYQQTPGQGLQFLFEYFSETQRNKGNFPGRFSGRQFSNSRSEMNVSTLELGDSALYLCASSRSPGPNTGELFFGEGSRLTVL.

This clone was detected a few times. This chain connects TRBV27 to TRBJ2-7; 10 bases agree with TRBD1. Germline values: CDR1 MNHEY, CDR2 SMNVEV (reference sequence). The CDR3 totals 13 residues. V dropped 8 bases and J dropped 2; count of bases not matched to a gene: 3. Written as DNA, the CDR3 is TGTGCCAGCGGGACAGGGGCAACCTACGAGCAGTACTTC. This gives the protein CASGTGATYEQYF.

This chain connects TRBV7-9 to TRBJ1-4, with a possible D match to TRBD1 (6 bases). CDR3 length equals 16 residues. In germline, CDR1 is SEHNR, CDR2 FQNEAQ (reference sequence). V was cut by 5 bases and J by 6 bases, with 19 bases left in between. DNA of the CDR3: TGTGCCAGCAGCCCGCCGAGGGGGGACACCCATGAAAAACTGTTTTTT. Its translation: CASSPPRGDTHEKLFF.

The V and J genes are TRBV7-9 and TRBJ1-4, with D possibly matching TRBD1 (5 bases). Germline CDR1 and CDR2: SEHNR and FQNEAQ (reference sequence). The CDR3 covers 16 residues. V was shortened by 5 bases and J by 5 bases, with 18 bases between the two germline ends. The CDR3 DNA reads TGTGCCAGCAGCGGTCCCTTCGGGACCGAGAATGAAAAACTGTTTTTT. Amino acid sequence: CASSGPFGTENEKLFF. Combining the CDR3 with reference TRBV7-9 and TRBJ1-4 gives the whole variable domain DTGVSQNPRHKITKRGQNVTFRCDPISEHNRLYWYRQTLGQGPEFLTYFQNEAQLEKSRLLSDRFSAERPKGSFSTLEIQRTEQGDSAMYLCASSGPFGTENEKLFFGSGTQLSVL.

The gene calls are TRBV28 and TRBJ2-2; 7 bases are a match to TRBD1. V gave up 3 bases and J gave up 3 bases; unmatched junction bases: 10. CDR3 length: 17 amino acids. The germline CDR1 and CDR2 sequences are MDHEN and SYDVKM. CDR3 sequence: CASSFMKGTVHTGELFF. CDR3 coding DNA: TGTGCCAGCAGTTTCATGAAAGGGACAGTACACACCGGGGAGCTGTTTTTT.

V is TRBV6-1 and J is TRBJ2-1; 8 nucleotides match TRBD1. V trimming: 2 bases; J trimming: 4 bases; junction bases outside the gene matches: 7. CDR1 is MNHNS, CDR2 SASEGT, per germline. The CDR3 extends over 16 amino acids. In DNA, the CDR3 is TGTGCCAGCAGTGAAATCGCAGGGGGCCCGTACAATGAGCAGTTCTTC. It specifies CASSEIAGGPYNEQFF.

This clone showed up just a few times. The rearrangement uses TRBV7-9 and TRBJ2-7; the D is unclear. The CDR3 is 17 amino acids. The V gene's germline CDR1 is SEHNR and CDR2 FQNEAQ (reference sequence). V was cut by 5 bases and J by 3 bases, with 23 bases left in between. CDR3 sequence (DNA): TGTGCCAGCAGCCTGTTGGGCCTCGGGCAAGGAGACTACGAGCAGTACTTC. Translated, it gives CASSLLGLGQGDYEQYF.

The gene calls are TRBV10-3 and TRBJ2-3, with 8 bases matching TRBD2. Losses at the gene ends were 3 bases for V and 2 bases for J; bases not matched to a gene: 7. Germline CDR1 is ENHRY and CDR2 is SYGVKD. This CDR3 contains 16 residues. The CDR3 nucleotides are TGTGCCATCAGTGAAATGACTAGCGCGTACACAGATACGCAGTATTTT. Translating it yields CAISEMTSAYTDTQYF.

By sample fraction, this clone is medium-sized (0.01 to 0.1%). The gene calls are TRBV30 and TRBJ2-7, with 10 bases lining up with TRBD2. Germline V gene data show CDR1 as GTSNPN and CDR2 as SVGIG (reference sequence). This CDR3 has 14 amino acids. The V segment lost 2 bases and the J segment 3 bases; nucleotides outside the gene matches: 4. The CDR3 region is CAWSPLAGRYEQYF. The CDR3 nucleotides read TGTGCCTGGAGTCCACTAGCGGGGCGCTACGAGCAGTACTTC.

The chain couples TRBV9 to TRBJ2-4; D might be TRBD1 or TRBD2, each matching 5 bases. The germline V gene has CDR1 SGDLS and CDR2 YYNGEE. Trimming shortened V by 0 bases and J by 1 base, and 8 bases separated the two germline ends. The CDR3 has 15 residues. The CDR3 region is CASSVAGTAKNIQYF. The CDR3 DNA is TGTGCCAGCAGCGTAGCGGGGACGGCCAAAAACATTCAGTACTTC.

This clone was counted between two and nine times. The genes are TRBV6-1 and TRBJ2-7; 10 nucleotides align to TRBD2. The CDR3 consists of 15 residues. Germline V gene lookup returns CDR1 MNHNS and CDR2 SASEGT. J gave up 4 bases and V 0 bases, and 3 bases lay outside the gene matches. DNA of the CDR3: TGTGCCAGCAGTGAAGCGCCTAGCGGGAGTTACGAGCAGTACTTC. It yields the protein CASSEAPSGSYEQYF.

The V and J genes are TRBV18 and TRBJ2-1, with 7 bases fitting TRBD1. The CDR3 is 16 amino acids. Germline-derived CDR1 and CDR2 are KGHSH and LQKENI. V dropped 3 bases and J dropped 0; count of bases not matched to a gene: 5. CDR3 in DNA: TGTGCCAGCTCACCCCCGGGACAGATCTCCTACAATGAGCAGTTCTTC. Protein: CASSPPGQISYNEQFF.

The chain uses TRBV18 and TRBJ2-7; 7 nucleotides agree with TRBD1. The CDR3 contains 15 residues. Unmatched junction bases numbered 8, after V lost 4 bases and J lost 2 bases. Germline assignment: CDR1 KGHSH and CDR2 LQKENI. CDR3: CASSLLGTDAYEQYF. The CDR3 coding sequence is TGTGCCAGCTCACTTTTAGGGACAGACGCCTACGAGCAGTACTTC.

Only a few counts were recorded for this clone. The chain combines TRBV9 with TRBJ1-1; TRBD1 is a possible D gene (5 bases). Germline V gene lookup returns CDR1 SGDLS and CDR2 YYNGEE. The CDR3 runs to 14 residues. V was cut by 0 bases and J by 5 bases, with 11 bases left in between. Written as DNA, the CDR3 is TGTGCCAGCAGCGTAGCGAGCAGGGCAACTGAAGCTTTCTTT. It codes for CASSVASRATEAFF.

The chain carries TRBV28 and TRBJ2-3, with 9 positions matching TRBD2. The CDR3 loop spans 15 amino acids. V lost 8 bases, J lost 8 bases, and 14 bases stayed unmatched. The germline gives CDR1 MDHEN, CDR2 SYDVKM. DNA of the CDR3: TGTGCCAGCGGTTACAGGGCGCGGGGGGGTGGTACGCAGTATTTT. Its protein is CASGYRARGGGTQYF.

The V and J genes are TRBV9 and TRBJ1-2; weak D call: TRBD1 (6 bases). CDR3 length: 16 amino acids. Germline lookup yields CDR1 SGDLS and CDR2 YYNGEE. The ends were cut back, 0 bases at V and 0 bases at J, with 12 bases in the middle. CDR3 in amino acids: CASSVGGGGTNYGYTF. The CDR3 nucleotides read TGTGCCAGCAGCGTAGGAGGGGGAGGGACTAACTATGGCTACACCTTC.

The chain has TRBV5-1 and TRBJ2-4, with D possibly being TRBD2 (5 bases). Germline assignment: CDR1 SGHRS and CDR2 YFSETQ. Trimming pared 1 base from V and 5 bases from J, leaving 7 bases between. The CDR3 contains 13 residues. CDR3: CASSLSGENIQYF. In nucleotides, the CDR3 is TGCGCCAGCAGCTTGTCCGGGGAAAACATTCAGTACTTC.

This clone was found a few times. The chain couples TRBV7-9 to TRBJ2-7; maybe TRBD2 (5 bases). The CDR3 runs 14 residues. Germline CDR1 and CDR2: SEHNR and FQNEAQ (reference sequence). The ends were cut back, 1 base at V and 3 bases at J, with 10 bases in the middle. CDR3 sequence reads: CASSLGAADYEQYF. The DNA for the CDR3 is TGTGCCAGCAGCTTAGGAGCGGCGGACTACGAGCAGTACTTC.

This clone was picked up a small number of times. The chain employs TRBV2 and TRBJ2-7, with D maybe TRBD1 (6 bases). V shed 5 bases and J shed 3 bases, with 17 bases lying between them. Germline V gives CDR1 SNHLY, CDR2 FYNNEI. The CDR3 runs 15 residues. The CDR3 coding sequence is TGTGCCAGCAGTTCCAGGGCCCAGGGGTTCTACGAGCAGTACTTC. It specifies CASSSRAQGFYEQYF.

The gene calls are TRBV11-2 and TRBJ2-2, with D perhaps matching TRBD2 (5 bases). Germline-derived CDR1 and CDR2 are SGHAT and FQNNGV. V was pared by 7 bases and J by 6 bases, with 15 bases between. This CDR3 has 14 residues. This CDR3 reads CASIPLVGSGELFF. The DNA of the CDR3 is TGTGCCAGCATCCCACTAGTTGGGTCCGGGGAGCTGTTTTTT.

This rearrangement joins TRBV11-3 to TRBJ1-1; the match to TRBD1 covers 7 bases. Germline CDR1 SGHNT, CDR2 YENEEA. With 4 bases clipped from V and 3 bases from J, the junction kept 5 bases outside the gene matches. The CDR3 is 14 amino acids. The CDR3 here is CASSSWDSHTEAFF. In DNA form, the CDR3 reads TGTGCCAGCAGCTCCTGGGACAGCCACACTGAAGCTTTCTTT.

The chain has TRBV7-8 and TRBJ1-2; TRBD1 agrees at 7 bases. From germline, CDR1 is SGHVS and CDR2 FQNEAQ. The CDR3 totals 16 residues. With V trimmed by 3 bases and J by 4 bases, 11 bases remained unmatched. This CDR3 reads CASSFTPGQLGYGYTF. CDR3 nucleotides: TGTGCCAGCAGCTTCACCCCGGGACAGCTGGGCTATGGCTACACCTTC.

The gene calls are TRBV28 and TRBJ1-1; D may be TRBD1 (5 bases). V dropped 6 bases and J dropped 0 bases, with 14 bases sitting between them. Germline V gives CDR1 MDHEN, CDR2 SYDVKM. This CDR3 spans 15 amino acids. The CDR3 DNA reads as TGTGCCAGCAGCCCCGGGGGTGAGGTGAACACTGAAGCTTTCTTT. It yields the protein CASSPGGEVNTEAFF.

The gene calls are TRBV2 and TRBJ1-4; TRBD1 matches 10 bases. Germline V gene data show CDR1 as SNHLY and CDR2 as FYNNEI. The CDR3 totals 15 residues. Trimming took 1 base from V and 9 from J; bases not matched to a gene: 5. In DNA, the CDR3 is TGTGCCAGCAGTGAAGGGGACAGGGGAAGGAAAAAACTGTTTTTT. Its protein product is CASSEGDRGRKKLFF.

V is TRBV6-1 and J is TRBJ1-4; tentatively, D is TRBD1 (5 bases). Germline lookup yields CDR1 MNHNS and CDR2 SASEGT. The CDR3 has 15 residues. Between the trimmed V and J ends, which lost 3 bases and 8 bases, there was a span of 16 bases. This CDR3 reads CASSESGGGYEKLFF. In DNA form, the CDR3 reads TGTGCCAGCAGTGAGTCGGGGGGAGGTTACGAAAAACTGTTTTTT.

The chain recombines TRBV13 with TRBJ2-7; 9 bases are shared with TRBD2. CDR1 and CDR2 from the germline V gene are PRHDT and FYEKMQ (reference sequence). V was clipped by 5 bases and J by 3 bases; unmatched bases: 8. The CDR3 is made up of 15 amino acids. The chain's CDR3 is CASSQEGSGSYEQYF. As DNA, the CDR3 is TGTGCCAGCAGCCAAGAGGGTAGCGGGAGCTACGAGCAGTACTTC.